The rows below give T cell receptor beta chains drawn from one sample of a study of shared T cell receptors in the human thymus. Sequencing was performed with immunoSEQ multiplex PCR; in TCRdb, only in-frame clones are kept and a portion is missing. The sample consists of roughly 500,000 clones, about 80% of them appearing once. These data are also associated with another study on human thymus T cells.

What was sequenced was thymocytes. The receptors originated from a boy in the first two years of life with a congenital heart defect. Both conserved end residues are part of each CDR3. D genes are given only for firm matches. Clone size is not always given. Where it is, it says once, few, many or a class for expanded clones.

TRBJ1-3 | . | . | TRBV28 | TGTGCCAGCAGGGCGGATAGAAACACCATATATTTT | CASRADRNTIYF
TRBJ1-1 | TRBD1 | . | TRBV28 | TGTGCCAGCAGTCCCCTGACAGGGAGACACGCTGAAGCTTTCTTT | CASSPLTGRHAEAFF
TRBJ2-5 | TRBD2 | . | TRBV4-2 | TGTGCCAGCAGCCAAGACCCCGGGGGGAGACGGAGGGAGACCCAGTACTTC | CASSQDPGGRRRETQYF
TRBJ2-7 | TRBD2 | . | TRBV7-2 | TGTGCCAGCAGGGGCTGGGGCGTAGCGGGAGGGCTGAAGCAGTACTTC | CASRGWGVAGGLKQYF
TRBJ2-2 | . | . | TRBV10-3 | TGTGCCATCAGTGAGGGCAGCCAGGGGCTACCCCGGGGGCTGTTTTTT | CAISEGSQGLPRGLFF
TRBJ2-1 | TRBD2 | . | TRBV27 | TGTGCCAGCAGTTTACACCCGACTAGCGGGGTCTACAATGAGCAGTTCTTC | CASSLHPTSGVYNEQFF
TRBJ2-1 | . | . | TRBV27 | TGTGCCAGCAGTGACGGGAATGAGCAGTTCTTC | CASSDGNEQFF
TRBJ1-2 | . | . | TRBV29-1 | TGCAGCGTTTGGCAGGGGAGAGGGAAGCTAGAGGACGGCTACACCTTC | CSVWQGRGKLEDGYTF
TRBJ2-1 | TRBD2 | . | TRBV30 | TGTGCCTGGAGGGTAGCGGGAGGCAGGGATGAGCAGTTCTTC | CAWRVAGGRDEQFF
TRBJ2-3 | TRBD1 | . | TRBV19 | TGTGCCAGTAGTATGACAGGGGTCCTGACCGATACGCAGTATTTT | CASSMTGVLTDTQYF
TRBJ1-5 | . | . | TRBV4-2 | TGTGCCAGCAGCCTCGATACCCTACAGAATCAGCCCCAGCATTTT | CASSLDTLQNQPQHF
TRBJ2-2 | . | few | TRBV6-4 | TGTGCCAGCAGATTCAGGGTGGAGACCGGGGAGCTGTTTTTT | CASRFRVETGELFF
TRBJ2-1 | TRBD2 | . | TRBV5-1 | TGCGCCAGCAGCTTGGCCGGGACTAGCGGGAGGGCCGTCAATGAGCAGTTCTTC | CASSLAGTSGRAVNEQFF
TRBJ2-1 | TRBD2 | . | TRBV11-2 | TGTGCCAGCAGCACTGGGACTAGCGGGAGAGGGGAGCAGTTCTTC | CASSTGTSGRGEQFF
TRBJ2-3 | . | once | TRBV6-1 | TGTGCCAGCAGGTGTGTGGCCACAGATACGCAGTATTTT | CASRCVATDTQYF
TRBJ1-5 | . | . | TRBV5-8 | TGTGCCAGCAGTTATAGCGAGAACCAGCCCCAGCATTTT | CASSYSENQPQHF
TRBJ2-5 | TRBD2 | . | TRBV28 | TGTGCCAGCAGTTTGGGGCGGGGGAGCCAAGAGACCCAGTACTTC | CASSLGRGSQETQYF
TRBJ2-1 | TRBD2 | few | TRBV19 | TGTGCCAGTAGTATATTAAGCGGGAGAGTTATAAATGAGCAGTTCTTC | CASSILSGRVINEQFF
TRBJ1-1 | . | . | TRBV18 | TGTGCCAGCTCACCACCCCCAGGGGAGATGAACACTGAAGCTTTCTTT | CASSPPPGEMNTEAFF
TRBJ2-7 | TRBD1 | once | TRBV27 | TGTGCCAGCAGTCCTCGGGACAGGCCCTACGAGCAGTACTTC | CASSPRDRPYEQYF
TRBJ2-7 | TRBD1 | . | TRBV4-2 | TGTGCCAGCAGCCAGCCCTCTGTAGGACAGGAACTATCATGGACCTACGAGCAGTACTTC | CASSQPSVGQELSWTYEQYF
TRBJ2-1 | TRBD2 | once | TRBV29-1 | TGCAGCGTTGAAGATGAAGCGGGAGTCACCTACAATGAGCAGTTCTTC | CSVEDEAGVTYNEQFF
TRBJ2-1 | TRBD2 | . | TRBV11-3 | TGTGCCAGCAGCTTAGTCCTTAGCGGGTCTTCCTACAATGAGCAGTTCTTC | CASSLVLSGSSYNEQFF
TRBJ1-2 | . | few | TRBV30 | TGTGCCTGGAGTGTACCTAGGGCAGGGATTAACTATGGCTACACCTTC | CAWSVPRAGINYGYTF